This T cell receptor beta chain was identified in a study of CD8+CD57+ T cells in acquired aplastic anemia. For the study at large: Isolated CD4+ and CD8+ cells, once sorted, yielded DNA averaging roughly 3 ug.

This CDR3 spans 13 amino acids. Germline CDR1 reads DFQATT; CDR2 reads SNEGSKA (reference sequence). Trimming at V came to 3 bases and at J to 7 bases, leaving 3 bases not matched to a gene. TCR beta VDJ combinations and CDR3 sequences were profiled from genomic DNA. TCRdb redid the calling of the reads with MiXCR, one entry per CDR3 protein. Found here are approximately 300,000 distinct CDR3 sequences, 50% to 65% of them singletons; the top ten hold approximately 1.2%. Patients picked for sequencing had shown CD8+CD57+ cell expansion detected by flow cytometry. There was no therapy given to any patient before the blood sampling took place.

The sequence was collected from a human donor with aplastic anemia. Material: sorted CD4+, CD8+, or CD8+CD57+ T cells (not recorded which) from PBMCs. The V call is TRBV20-1, the J call TRBJ1-2; 12 nucleotides align to TRBD1. CDR3: CSARGQGAGGYTF. For the CDR3, the DNA is TGCAGTGCTAGGGGACAGGGGGCTGGTGGCTACACCTTC.